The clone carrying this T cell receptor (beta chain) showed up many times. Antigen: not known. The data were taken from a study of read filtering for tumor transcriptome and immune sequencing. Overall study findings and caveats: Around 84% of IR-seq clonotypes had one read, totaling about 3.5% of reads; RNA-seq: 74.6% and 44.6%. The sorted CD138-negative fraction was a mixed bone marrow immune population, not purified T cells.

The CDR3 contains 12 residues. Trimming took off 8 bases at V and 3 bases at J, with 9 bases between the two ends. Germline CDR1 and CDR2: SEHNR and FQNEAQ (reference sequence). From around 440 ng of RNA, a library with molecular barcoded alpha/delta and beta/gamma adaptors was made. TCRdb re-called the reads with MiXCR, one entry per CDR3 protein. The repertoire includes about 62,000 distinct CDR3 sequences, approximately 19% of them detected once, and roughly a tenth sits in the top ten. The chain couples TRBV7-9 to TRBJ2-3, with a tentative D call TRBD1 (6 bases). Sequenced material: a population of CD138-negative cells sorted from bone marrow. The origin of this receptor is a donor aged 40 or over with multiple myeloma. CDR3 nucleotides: TGTGCCAGCGGAAGGGGGACAGATACGCAGTATTTT. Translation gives CASGRGTDTQYF.